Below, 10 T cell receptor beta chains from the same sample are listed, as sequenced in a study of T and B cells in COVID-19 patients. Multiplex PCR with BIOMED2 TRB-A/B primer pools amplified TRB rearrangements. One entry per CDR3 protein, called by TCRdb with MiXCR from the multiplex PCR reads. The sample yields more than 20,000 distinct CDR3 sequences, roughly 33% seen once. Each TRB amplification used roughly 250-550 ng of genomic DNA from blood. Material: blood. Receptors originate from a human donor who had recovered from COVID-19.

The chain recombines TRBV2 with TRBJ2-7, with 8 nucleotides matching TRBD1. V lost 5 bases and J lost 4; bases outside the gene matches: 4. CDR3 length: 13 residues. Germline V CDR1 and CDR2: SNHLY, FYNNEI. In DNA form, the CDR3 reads TGTGCCAGCAGTAGGGACAGGACATACGAGCAGTACTTC. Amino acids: CASSRDRTYEQYF. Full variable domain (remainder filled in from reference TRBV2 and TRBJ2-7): EPEVTQTPSHQVTQMGQEVILRCVPISNHLYFYWYRQILGQKVEFLVSFYNNEISEKSEIFDDQFSVERPDGSNFTLKIRSTKLEDSAMYFCASSRDRTYEQYFGPGTRLTVT.

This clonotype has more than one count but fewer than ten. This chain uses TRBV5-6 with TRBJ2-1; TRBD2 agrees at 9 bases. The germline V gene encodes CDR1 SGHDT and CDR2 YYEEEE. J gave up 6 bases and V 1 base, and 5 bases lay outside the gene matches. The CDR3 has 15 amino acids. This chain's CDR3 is CASSLRGTSRNEQFF. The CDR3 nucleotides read TGTGCCAGCAGCTTGAGGGGGACTAGCCGCAATGAGCAGTTCTTC.

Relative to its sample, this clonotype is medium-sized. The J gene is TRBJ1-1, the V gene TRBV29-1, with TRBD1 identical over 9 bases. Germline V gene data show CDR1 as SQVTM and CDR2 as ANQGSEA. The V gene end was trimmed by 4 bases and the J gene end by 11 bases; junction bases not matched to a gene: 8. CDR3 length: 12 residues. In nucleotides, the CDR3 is TGCAGCGTTGGGATGGGACAGGGTGATGCTTTCTTT. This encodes CSVGMGQGDAFF. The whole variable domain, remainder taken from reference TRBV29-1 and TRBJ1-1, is SAVISQKPSRDICQRGTSLTIQCQVDSQVTMMFWYRQQPGQSLTLIATANQGSEATYESGFVIDKFPISRPNLTFSTLTVSNMSPEDSSIYLCSVGMGQGDAFFGQGTRLTVV.

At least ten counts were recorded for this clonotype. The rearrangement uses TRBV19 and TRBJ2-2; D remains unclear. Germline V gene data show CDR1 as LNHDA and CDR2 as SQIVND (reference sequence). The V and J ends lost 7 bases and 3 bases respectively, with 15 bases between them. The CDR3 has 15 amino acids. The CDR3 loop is CASMRQPIDTGELFF. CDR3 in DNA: TGTGCCAGTATGCGGCAGCCTATTGACACCGGGGAGCTGTTTTTT.

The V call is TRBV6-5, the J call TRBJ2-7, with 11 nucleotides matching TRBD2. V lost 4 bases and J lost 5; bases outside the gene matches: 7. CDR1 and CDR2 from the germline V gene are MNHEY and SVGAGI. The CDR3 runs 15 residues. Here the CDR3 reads CASSLVAGGLNEQYF. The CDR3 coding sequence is TGTGCCAGCAGTTTAGTAGCGGGGGGGCTAAACGAGCAGTACTTC.

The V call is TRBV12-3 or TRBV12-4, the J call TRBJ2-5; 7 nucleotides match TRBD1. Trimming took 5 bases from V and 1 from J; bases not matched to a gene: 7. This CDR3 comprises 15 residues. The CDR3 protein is CASSQRRTGQETQYF. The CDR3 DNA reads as TGTGCCAGCAGTCAACGCAGGACAGGCCAAGAGACCCAGTACTTC.

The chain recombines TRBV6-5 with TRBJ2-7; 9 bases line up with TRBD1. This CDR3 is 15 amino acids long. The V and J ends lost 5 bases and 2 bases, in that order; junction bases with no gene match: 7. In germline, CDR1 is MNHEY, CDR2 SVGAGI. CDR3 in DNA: TGTGCCAGCAGTCACCGGGACAGGGCCACCTACGAGCAGTACTTC. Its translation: CASSHRDRATYEQYF.

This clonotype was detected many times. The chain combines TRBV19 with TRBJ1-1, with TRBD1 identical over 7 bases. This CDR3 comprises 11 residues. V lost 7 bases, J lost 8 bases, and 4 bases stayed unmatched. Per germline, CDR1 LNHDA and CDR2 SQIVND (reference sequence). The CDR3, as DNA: TGTGCCAGTAACGAGGGACAGGAAGCTTTCTTT. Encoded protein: CASNEGQEAFF.

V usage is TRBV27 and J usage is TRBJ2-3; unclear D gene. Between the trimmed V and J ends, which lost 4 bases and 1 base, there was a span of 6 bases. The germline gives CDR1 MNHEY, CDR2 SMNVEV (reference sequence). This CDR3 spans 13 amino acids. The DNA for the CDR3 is TGTGCCAGCAGTTCCCTGGGCACAGATACGCAGTATTTT. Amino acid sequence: CASSSLGTDTQYF.

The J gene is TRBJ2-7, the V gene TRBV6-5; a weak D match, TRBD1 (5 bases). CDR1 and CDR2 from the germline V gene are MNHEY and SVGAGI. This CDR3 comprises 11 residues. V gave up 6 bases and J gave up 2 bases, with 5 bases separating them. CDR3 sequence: CASRDTYEQYF. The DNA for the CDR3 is TGTGCCAGCAGGGACACCTACGAGCAGTACTTC.